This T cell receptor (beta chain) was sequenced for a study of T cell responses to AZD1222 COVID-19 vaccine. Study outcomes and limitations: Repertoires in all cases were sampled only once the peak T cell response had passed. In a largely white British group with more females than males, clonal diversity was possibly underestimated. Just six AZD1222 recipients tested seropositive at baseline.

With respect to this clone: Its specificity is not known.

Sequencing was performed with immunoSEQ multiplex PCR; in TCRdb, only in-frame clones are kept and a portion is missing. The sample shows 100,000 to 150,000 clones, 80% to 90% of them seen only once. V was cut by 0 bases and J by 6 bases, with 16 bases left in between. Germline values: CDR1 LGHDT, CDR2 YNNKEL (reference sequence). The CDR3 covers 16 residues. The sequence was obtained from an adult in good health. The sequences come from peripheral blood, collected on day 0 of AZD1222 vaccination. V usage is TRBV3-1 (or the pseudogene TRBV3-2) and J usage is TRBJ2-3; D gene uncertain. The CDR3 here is CASSQDWAQALDTQYF. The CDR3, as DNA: TGTGCCAGCAGCCAAGATTGGGCACAAGCGTTGGATACGCAGTATTTT.